The source of this T cell receptor (beta chain) is a study of T cells in women clearing cervical HPV infection. Overall study results and limits: CIN3+ cases had significantly higher TCR richness than controls; evenness did not differ.

Genomic DNA, averaging roughly 1,200 ng per sample, yielded TCR beta CDR3 via immunoSEQ. Sequencing used immunoSEQ multiplex PCR; TCRdb keeps in-frame clones, though not all of them. The sample's table shows 13,000 or so clones. Germline V gene sequence: CDR1 SGHRS, CDR2 YFSETQ. CDR3 size: 15 residues. A remark on this clone: Its cognate antigen is unknown. The missing CDR3 end, 3 residues past where the read stops, is filled in from the germline J gene.

V gene TRBV5-1 combines with J gene TRBJ2-2; D may be TRBD1 (6 bases). The sequencing input was blood buffy coat. This receptor was obtained from a woman aged 18 to 75 with a cervical HPV16 infection that either progressed to CIN3+ or cleared (not recorded which). The CDR3 bases that were read are TGCGCCAGCAGCGACGTACAGGGCTCTAATGAAAAG. Its translation is CASSDVQGSNEK. The full CDR3 is CASSDVQGSNEKLFF.